A single sample gave rise to the 13 T cell receptor beta chains below, sequenced in a study of blood T cell repertoires in COVID-19. Assay: immunoSEQ multiplex PCR; the TCRdb copy retains only in-frame clones and omits some. The sample lists 110,000 or so clones, approximately 91% occurring once. The sequencing input was peripheral blood. All receptors come from a woman between 65 and 79 years old who had recovered from COVID-19.

V usage is TRBV5-1 and J usage is TRBJ2-3; D not certain. Germline V CDR1 and CDR2: SGHRS, YFSETQ. The CDR3 is 13 residues long. Trimming cost V 3 bases and J 4 bases, with 9 bases left between them. In DNA, the CDR3 is TGCGCCAGCAGCTCCGTCCCCTCAGATACGCAGTATTTT. Protein sequence: CASSSVPSDTQYF.

V is TRBV28 and J is TRBJ2-1, with 13 bases matching TRBD2. The J segment lost 4 bases and the V segment lost 10 bases, leaving 10 bases of the junction unmatched. This CDR3 contains 16 residues. The germline V gene encodes CDR1 MDHEN and CDR2 SYDVKM. This chain's CDR3 is CAISTSGGHIYNEQFF. Written as DNA, the CDR3 is TGTGCCATCTCGACTAGCGGGGGGCATATATACAATGAGCAGTTCTTC.

CDR3 DNA sequence: TGTGCCAGTAGTTCCTCCCAGGGATTCCGCAATGAGCAGTTCTTC. Encoded protein: CASSSSQGFRNEQFF. V gene TRBV19 combines with J gene TRBJ2-1; perhaps TRBD1 as D (5 bases). Trimming cost V 5 bases and J 6 bases, with 17 bases left between them. This CDR3 spans 15 amino acids. CDR1 is LNHDA and CDR2 is SQIVND in the germline V gene (reference sequence).

This clone has only one observation. CDR3 DNA sequence: TGTGCCAGCAGCAGGGGGGGGAGCACAGATACGCAGTATTTT. Translated: CASSRGGSTDTQYF. The chain is built from TRBV9 and TRBJ2-3, with D maybe TRBD2 (7 bases). Per the germline V gene, CDR1 is SGDLS and CDR2 is YYNGEE. The CDR3 is 14 residues long. The V and J ends lost 4 bases and 0 bases respectively, with 9 bases between them. The full variable domain, in which reference TRBV9 and TRBJ2-3 provide the parts outside the CDR3, is DSGVTQTPKHLITATGQRVTLRCSPRSGDLSVYWYQQSLDQGLQFLIQYYNGEERAKGNILERFSAQQFPDLHSELNLSSLELGDSALYFCASSRGGSTDTQYFGPGTRLTVL.

The table lists this clone with a few counts. The V gene is TRBV25-1, the J gene TRBJ2-1; D is perhaps TRBD2 (5 bases). V was pared by 6 bases and J by 6 bases, with 9 bases between. Looked up from germline, CDR1 is MGHDK and CDR2 is SYGVNS. The CDR3 consists of 12 residues. The CDR3 bases are TGTGCCAGCAGGGACTCCCTCAATGAGCAGTTCTTC. Protein product: CASRDSLNEQFF.

The chain carries TRBV7-8 and TRBJ1-5; D perhaps matches TRBD1 (5 bases). The CDR3 is 15 amino acids. Trimming took off 6 bases at V and 5 bases at J, with 17 bases between the two ends. Germline V gene lookup returns CDR1 SGHVS and CDR2 FQNEAQ. The DNA for the CDR3 is TGTGCCAGCAGTTTCAATTGGGGGGGAGATCAGCCCCAGCATTTT. Amino acids: CASSFNWGGDQPQHF.

The V and J genes are TRBV5-1 and TRBJ2-7, with D tentatively TRBD1 (6 bases). The CDR3 length is 14 residues. The germline V gene has CDR1 SGHRS and CDR2 YFSETQ. V lost 0 bases, J lost 3 bases, and 10 bases lay in between. The CDR3 loop reads CASSLVQGSYEQYF. The CDR3 nucleotides read TGCGCCAGCAGCTTGGTTCAGGGGAGCTACGAGCAGTACTTC.

V is TRBV6-2 or TRBV6-3 and J is TRBJ2-3; D may be TRBD2 (5 bases). Germline CDR1 MNHEY, CDR2 SVGEGT. Between the trimmed V and J ends, which lost 6 bases and 5 bases, there was a span of 9 bases. This CDR3 has 12 amino acids. CDR3 sequence (DNA): TGTGCCAGCAGCCTCCGGGGAGATACGCAGTATTTT. This sequence encodes CASSLRGDTQYF.

The chain employs TRBV18 and TRBJ1-1; TRBD1 agrees at 10 bases. This CDR3 has 15 residues. The germline gives CDR1 KGHSH, CDR2 LQKENI. Trimming at V came to 3 bases and at J to 6 bases, leaving 7 bases not matched to a gene. CDR3 amino acids: CASSPETGGRAEAFF. The CDR3 DNA sequence: TGTGCCAGCTCACCCGAGACAGGGGGCCGGGCTGAAGCTTTCTTT.

This sequence joins TRBV6-5 and TRBJ1-5; TRBD1 agrees at 8 bases. J lost 3 bases, V lost 8 bases, and 6 bases had no gene match. The CDR3 runs 14 residues. Germline V gene sequence: CDR1 MNHEY, CDR2 SVGAGI. The DNA for the CDR3 is TGTGCCAGCCTGGGACAGGACTACAATCAGCCCCAGCATTTT. Translation gives CASLGQDYNQPQHF.

V gene TRBV28 combines with J gene TRBJ2-7; TRBD1 matches at 11 bases. CDR3 length: 14 amino acids. V lost 7 bases and J lost 6; bases outside the gene matches: 8. Germline loops: CDR1 MDHEN, CDR2 SYDVKM. The CDR3 nucleotides are TGTGCCAGCAAACTTTCCGGGACAGGGGGCGAGCAGTACTTC. Protein: CASKLSGTGGEQYF.

This clone has more than one count but fewer than ten. The chain uses TRBV7-9 and TRBJ1-5; TRBD1 might be the D (6 bases). The CDR3 covers 13 residues. Germline V gene sequence: CDR1 SEHNR, CDR2 FQNEAQ (reference sequence). The germline V and J ends were trimmed by 10 bases and 6 bases, with 16 bases remaining between them. The CDR3 region has the DNA TGTGCCATTCAGTTAGGGGGGGCTCAGCCCCAGCATTTT. Translation gives CAIQLGGAQPQHF.

This clone was found a few times. The chain carries TRBV28 and TRBJ1-2, with TRBD1 matching 9 bases. V gave up 2 bases and J gave up 5 bases; unmatched junction bases: 6. Germline V CDR1 and CDR2: MDHEN, SYDVKM. This CDR3 is built from 15 residues. CDR3 residues: CASSLGGDRAYGYTF. The DNA of the CDR3 is TGTGCCAGCAGTTTAGGGGGGGACAGGGCATATGGCTACACCTTC.